This is a list of T cell receptor beta chains from one sample in a study of blood T cell repertoires in COVID-19. Clones were read by immunoSEQ multiplex PCR, and TCRdb kept only the in-frame ones, dropping some. Of around 270,000 clones in the sample, 84% are singletons; the top ten hold less than 2%. The source material was peripheral blood. The source of these receptors is a woman between 40 and 55 years old who had recovered from COVID-19. Each CDR3 is given with its conserved first and last residue. The D gene is left open where the match is weak. Not all rows give a size; the values are once, few, many and, for expanded clones, a class.

v_gene: TRBV2
d_gene: NA
j_gene: TRBJ2-2
abundance: NA
CDR3aa: CASGEPANTGELFF
CDR3nt: TGTGCCAGCGGAGAGCCGGCGAACACCGGGGAGCTGTTTTTT

v_gene: TRBV5-6
d_gene: TRBD2
j_gene: TRBJ2-5
abundance: NA
CDR3aa: CASSLWVSGGSYQETQYF
CDR3nt: TGTGCCAGCAGCTTGTGGGTTAGCGGGGGGTCGTACCAAGAGACCCAGTACTTC

v_gene: TRBV7-9
d_gene: TRBD2
j_gene: TRBJ2-7
abundance: NA
CDR3aa: CASSSLLAGSYEQYF
CDR3nt: TGTGCCAGCAGTTCCTTACTAGCGGGCTCCTACGAGCAGTACTTC

v_gene: TRBV10-3
d_gene: NA
j_gene: TRBJ2-3
abundance: NA
CDR3aa: CAISDSSRTETGTDTQYF
CDR3nt: TGTGCCATCAGTGACTCCTCCCGGACTGAGACGGGCACAGATACGCAGTATTTT

v_gene: TRBV6-5
d_gene: NA
j_gene: TRBJ2-7
abundance: NA
CDR3aa: CASSYRGASSYEQYF
CDR3nt: TGTGCCAGCAGTTATCGCGGGGCCAGCTCCTACGAGCAGTACTTC

v_gene: TRBV18
d_gene: TRBD1
j_gene: TRBJ1-1
abundance: NA
CDR3aa: CASSLNRGNTEAFF
CDR3nt: TGTGCCAGCTCTCTTAACAGGGGGAACACTGAAGCTTTCTTT

v_gene: TRBV2
d_gene: TRBD1
j_gene: TRBJ2-1
abundance: NA
CDR3aa: CASSWGQGREQFF
CDR3nt: TGTGCCAGCAGTTGGGGACAGGGACGCGAGCAGTTCTTC

v_gene: TRBV7-6
d_gene: NA
j_gene: TRBJ2-7
abundance: NA
CDR3aa: CASSRSGMGLDYEQYF
CDR3nt: TGTGCCAGCAGCCGGTCAGGTATGGGGCTTGACTACGAGCAGTACTTC

v_gene: TRBV7-3
d_gene: NA
j_gene: TRBJ2-3
abundance: once
CDR3aa: CASSLGGLGGIYTQYF
CDR3nt: TGTGCCAGCAGCCTGGGGGGGCTAGGAGGGATCTATACGCAGTATTTT

v_gene: TRBV18
d_gene: NA
j_gene: TRBJ1-1
abundance: NA
CDR3aa: CASSPPGQGPEAFF
CDR3nt: TGTGCCAGCTCACCACCTGGGCAGGGGCCTGAAGCTTTCTTT

v_gene: TRBV5-1
d_gene: TRBD1
j_gene: TRBJ1-2
abundance: NA
CDR3aa: CASSPGQGAYGYTF
CDR3nt: TGCGCCAGCAGCCCAGGACAGGGGGCCTATGGCTACACCTTC